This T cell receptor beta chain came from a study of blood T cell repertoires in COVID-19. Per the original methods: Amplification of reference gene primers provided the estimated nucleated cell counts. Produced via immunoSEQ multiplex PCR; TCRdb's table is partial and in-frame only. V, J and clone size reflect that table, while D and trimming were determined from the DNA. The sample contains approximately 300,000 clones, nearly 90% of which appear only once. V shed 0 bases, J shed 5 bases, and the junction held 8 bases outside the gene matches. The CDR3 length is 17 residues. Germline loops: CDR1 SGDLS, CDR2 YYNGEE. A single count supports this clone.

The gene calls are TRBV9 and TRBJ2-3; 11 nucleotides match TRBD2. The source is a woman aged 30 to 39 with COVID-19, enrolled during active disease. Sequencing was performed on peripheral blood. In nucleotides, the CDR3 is TGTGCCAGCAGCGTAGAGGATAGCGGGGGGGCCGTAGATACGCAGTATTTT. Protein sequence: CASSVEDSGGAVDTQYF.